This T cell receptor beta chain was obtained from a study of early T cells in non-severe SARS-CoV-2 infection. TCRdb re-analysed the 5' RACE reads in MiXCR, keeping a single row per CDR3 protein. The table lists 65,000 to 70,000 distinct CDR3 sequences, approximately 10% of them singletons. This clonotype was picked up many times. Trimming shortened V by 2 bases and J by 7 bases, and 12 bases separated the two germline ends. The CDR3 contains 15 residues. Germline loops: CDR1 SGHTA, CDR2 FQGNSA. Sequenced sample: whole blood. The chain couples TRBV7-2 to TRBJ1-6, with no clear D. The source of this sequence is an adult who was a healthcare worker with PCR-confirmed SARS-CoV-2 infection or an uninfected control (not recorded which). In DNA form, the CDR3 reads TGTGCCAGCAGCTTAAGCTACGGGAGCAATTCACCCCTCCACTTT. Translated, it gives CASSLSYGSNSPLHF.